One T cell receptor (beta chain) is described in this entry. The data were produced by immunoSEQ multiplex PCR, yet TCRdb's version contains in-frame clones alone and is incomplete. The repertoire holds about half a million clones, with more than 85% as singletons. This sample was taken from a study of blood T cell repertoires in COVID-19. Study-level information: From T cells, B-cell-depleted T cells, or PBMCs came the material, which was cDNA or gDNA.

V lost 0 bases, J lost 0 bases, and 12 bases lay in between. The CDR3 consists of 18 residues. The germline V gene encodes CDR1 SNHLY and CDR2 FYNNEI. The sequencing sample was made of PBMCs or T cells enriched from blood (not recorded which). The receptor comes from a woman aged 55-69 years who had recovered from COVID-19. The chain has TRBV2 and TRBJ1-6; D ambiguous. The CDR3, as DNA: TGTGCCAGCAGTGAAGCTAGGCCAGCTAGCTCCTATAATTCACCCCTCCACTTT. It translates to CASSEARPASSYNSPLHF.